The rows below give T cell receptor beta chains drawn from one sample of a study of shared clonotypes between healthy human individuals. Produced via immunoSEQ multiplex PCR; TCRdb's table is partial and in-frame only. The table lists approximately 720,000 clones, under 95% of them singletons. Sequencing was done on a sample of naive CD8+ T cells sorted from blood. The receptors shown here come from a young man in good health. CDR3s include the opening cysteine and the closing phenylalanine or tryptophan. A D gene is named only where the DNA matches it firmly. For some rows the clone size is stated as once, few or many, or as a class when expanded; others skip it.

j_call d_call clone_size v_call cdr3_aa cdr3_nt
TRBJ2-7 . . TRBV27 CASTSLGTYEQYF TGTGCCAGCACCTCGTTGGGAACCTACGAGCAGTACTTC
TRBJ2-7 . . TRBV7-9 CASSLRNEGGVYEQYF TGTGCCAGCAGCTTACGCAACGAAGGGGGGGTCTACGAGCAGTACTTC
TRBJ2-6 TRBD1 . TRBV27 CASSLTGAGANVLTF TGTGCCAGCAGCCTGACAGGGGCTGGGGCCAACGTCCTGACTTTC
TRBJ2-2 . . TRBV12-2 CASRLVGGNTGELFF TGTGCAAGTCGCTTAGTCGGCGGGAACACCGGGGAGCTGTTTTTT
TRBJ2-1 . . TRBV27 CASSLAIEAAYNEQFF TGTGCCAGCAGTTTAGCCATAGAGGCCGCCTACAATGAGCAGTTCTTC
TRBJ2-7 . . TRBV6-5 CASSVQGYEQYF TGTGCCAGCAGTGTCCAGGGGTACGAGCAGTACTTC
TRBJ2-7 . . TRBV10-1 CASSESDQVAYEQYF TGCGCCAGCAGTGAGTCGGACCAGGTGGCCTACGAGCAGTACTTC
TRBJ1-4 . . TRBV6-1 CASSEARDTEGKLFF TGTGCCAGCAGTGAGGCTCGGGACACCGAAGGAAAACTGTTTTTT
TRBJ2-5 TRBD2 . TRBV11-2 CASRAGTSGRALFQETQYF TGTGCCAGCAGGGCCGGGACTAGCGGGAGGGCTCTCTTCCAAGAGACCCAGTACTTC
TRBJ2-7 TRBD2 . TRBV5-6 CASSSGTTYEQYF TGTGCCAGCAGCTCGGGGACTACCTACGAGCAGTACTTC
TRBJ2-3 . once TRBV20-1 CSARIDTQYF TGCAGTGCTAGAATAGATACGCAGTATTTT
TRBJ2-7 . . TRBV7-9 CASSLVRTGTYEQYF TGTGCCAGCAGCTTAGTACGAACGGGAACCTACGAGCAGTACTTC
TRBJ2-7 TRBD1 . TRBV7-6 CASSAAGTGYEQYF TGTGCCAGCAGCGCGGCCGGGACAGGCTACGAGCAGTACTTC
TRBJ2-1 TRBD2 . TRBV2 CASSDRGLAGGPIYNEQFF TGTGCCAGCAGTGATAGAGGACTAGCGGGAGGGCCGATTTACAATGAGCAGTTCTTC
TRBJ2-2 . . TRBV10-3 CAISGAAGLDNTGELFF TGTGCCATCAGTGGGGCGGCGGGACTCGATAACACCGGGGAGCTGTTTTTT
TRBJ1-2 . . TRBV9 CASSSRDGYTF TGTGCCAGCAGCTCCAGGGATGGCTACACCTTC
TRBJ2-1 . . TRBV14 CASSQVPGTGRSHNEQFF TGTGCCAGCAGCCAAGTACCAGGTACGGGGAGAAGTCACAATGAGCAGTTCTTC
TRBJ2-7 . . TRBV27 CASSSTSSYEQYF TGTGCCAGCAGCTCGACTAGTTCCTACGAGCAGTACTTC
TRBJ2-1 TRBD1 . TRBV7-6 CASSLERRGLAYYNEQFF TGTGCCAGCAGCTTAGAGCGTAGGGGGCTCGCGTACTACAATGAGCAGTTCTTC
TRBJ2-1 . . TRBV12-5 CASVPSGDNEQFF TGTGCTAGTGTTCCCTCAGGGGACAATGAGCAGTTCTTC
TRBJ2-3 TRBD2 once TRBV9 CASSAGTSRADTQYF TGTGCCAGCAGCGCCGGGACTAGTAGGGCAGATACGCAGTATTTT
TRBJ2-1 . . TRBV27 CASSLLGGGAYNEQFF TGTGCCAGCAGTTTATTAGGGGGAGGGGCCTACAATGAGCAGTTCTTC
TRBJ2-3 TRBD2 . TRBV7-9 CASSAAPGLAGTDTQYF TGTGCCAGCAGCGCGGCCCCGGGACTAGCGGGTACAGATACGCAGTATTTT
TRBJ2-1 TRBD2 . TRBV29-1 CSVEGIAGDYNEQFF TGCAGCGTTGAAGGGATAGCGGGAGACTACAATGAGCAGTTCTTC
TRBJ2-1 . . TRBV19 CASSITRTNEQFF TGTGCCAGTAGTATAACTCGGACCAATGAGCAGTTCTTC
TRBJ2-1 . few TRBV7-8 CASSLGPSPYNEQFF TGTGCCAGCAGCTTAGGGCCCAGTCCCTACAATGAGCAGTTCTTC
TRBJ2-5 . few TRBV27 CASSLLGGEETQYF TGTGCCAGCAGTTTATTGGGGGGAGAAGAGACCCAGTACTTC
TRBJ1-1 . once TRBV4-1 CASSQDRGGTEAFF TGCGCCAGCAGCCAAGACAGGGGAGGTACTGAAGCTTTCTTT
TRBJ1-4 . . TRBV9 CASSDDSEKLFF TGTGCCAGCAGCGACGACAGTGAAAAACTGTTTTTT
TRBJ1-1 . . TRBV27 CASSSIGGGPEAFF TGTGCCAGCAGTTCCATCGGCGGAGGACCTGAAGCTTTCTTT
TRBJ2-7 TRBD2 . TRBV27 CASSFRGGYYEQYF TGTGCCAGCAGTTTCCGGGGAGGGTACTACGAGCAGTACTTC
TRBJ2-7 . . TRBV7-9 CASSLIQGGYEQYF TGTGCCAGCAGCTTAATTCAGGGTGGATACGAGCAGTACTTC
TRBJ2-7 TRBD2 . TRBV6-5 CASSYTLAGGLGEQYF TGTGCCAGCAGTTACACTTTAGCGGGAGGGTTGGGCGAGCAGTACTTC
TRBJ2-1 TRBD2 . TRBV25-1 CASGPASGYNEQFF TGTGCCAGCGGTCCGGCTAGCGGATACAATGAGCAGTTCTTC
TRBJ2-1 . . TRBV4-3 CASSQETGPIHNEQFF TGCGCCAGCAGCCAAGAAACGGGCCCGATTCACAATGAGCAGTTCTTC
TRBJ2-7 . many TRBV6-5 CASSYTGGNEQYF TGTGCCAGCAGTTACACGGGGGGCAACGAGCAGTACTTC
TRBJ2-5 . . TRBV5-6 CASSVVAEQETQYF TGTGCCAGCAGTGTAGTGGCAGAACAAGAGACCCAGTACTTC
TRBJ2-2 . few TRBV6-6 CASSYSGGTGELFF TGTGCCAGCAGTTACTCAGGGGGTACCGGGGAGCTGTTTTTT
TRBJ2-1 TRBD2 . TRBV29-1 CSVITTSGISDEQFF TGCAGCGTCATAACGACTAGCGGGATCTCGGATGAGCAGTTCTTC
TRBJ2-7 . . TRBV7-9 CASSYRVAEQYF TGTGCCAGCAGCTACAGGGTTGCCGAGCAGTACTTC
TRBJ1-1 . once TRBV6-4 CASRVRSLDTEAFF TGTGCCAGCAGGGTACGAAGCCTAGACACTGAAGCTTTCTTT
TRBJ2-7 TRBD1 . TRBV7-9 CASSPRQGMYGEQYF TGTGCCAGCAGCCCCCGACAGGGGATGTACGGCGAGCAGTACTTC
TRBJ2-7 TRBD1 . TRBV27 CASSLYPDRDAYEQYF TGTGCCAGCAGTTTATACCCGGACAGGGACGCCTACGAGCAGTACTTC
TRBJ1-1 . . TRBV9 CASSPHGGNTEAFF TGTGCCAGCAGCCCCCACGGGGGTAACACTGAAGCTTTCTTT